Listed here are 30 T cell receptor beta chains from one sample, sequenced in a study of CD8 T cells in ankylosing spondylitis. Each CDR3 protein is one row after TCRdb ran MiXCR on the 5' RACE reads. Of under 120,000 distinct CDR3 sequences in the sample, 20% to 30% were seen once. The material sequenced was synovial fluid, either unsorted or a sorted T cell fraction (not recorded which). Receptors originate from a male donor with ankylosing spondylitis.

CDR3 coding DNA: TGTGCCAGCAGTGAGTTGTCAGGGCGATCCTACGAGCAGTACGTC. Residues: CASSELSGRSYEQYV. V usage is TRBV6-1 and J usage is TRBJ2-7, with D maybe TRBD1 (5 bases). The ends were cut back, 3 bases at V and 1 base at J, with 13 bases in the middle. CDR3 size: 15 residues. Germline assignment: CDR1 MNHNS and CDR2 SASEGT.

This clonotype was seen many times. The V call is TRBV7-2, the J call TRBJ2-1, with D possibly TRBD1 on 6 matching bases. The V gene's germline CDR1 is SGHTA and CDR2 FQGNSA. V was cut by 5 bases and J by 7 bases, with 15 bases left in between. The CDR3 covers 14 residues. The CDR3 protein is CASSKGGTGNEQFF. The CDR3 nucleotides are TGTGCCAGCAGCAAAGGCGGCACAGGGAATGAGCAGTTCTTC.

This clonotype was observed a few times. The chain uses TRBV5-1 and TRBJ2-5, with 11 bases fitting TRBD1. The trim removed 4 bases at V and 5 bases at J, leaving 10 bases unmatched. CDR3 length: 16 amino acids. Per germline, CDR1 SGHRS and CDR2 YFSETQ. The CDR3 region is CASSGAGQGVWETQYF. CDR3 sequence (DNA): TGCGCCAGCAGCGGAGCGGGACAGGGGGTTTGGGAGACCCAGTACTTC.

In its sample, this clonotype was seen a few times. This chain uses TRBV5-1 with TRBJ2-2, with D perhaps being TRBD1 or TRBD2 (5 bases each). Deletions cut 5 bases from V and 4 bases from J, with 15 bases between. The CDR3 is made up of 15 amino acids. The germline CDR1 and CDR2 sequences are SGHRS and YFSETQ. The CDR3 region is CASRPGTLSTGELFF. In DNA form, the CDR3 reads TGCGCCAGCAGACCCGGGACCCTGTCCACCGGGGAGCTGTTTTTT.

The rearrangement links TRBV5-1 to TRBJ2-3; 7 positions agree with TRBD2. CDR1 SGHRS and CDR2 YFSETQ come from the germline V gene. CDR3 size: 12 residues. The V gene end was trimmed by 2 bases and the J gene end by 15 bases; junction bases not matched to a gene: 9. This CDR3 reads CASSFSGSNPYF. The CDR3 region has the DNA TGCGCCAGCAGCTTTAGCGGGTCGAACCCATATTTT.

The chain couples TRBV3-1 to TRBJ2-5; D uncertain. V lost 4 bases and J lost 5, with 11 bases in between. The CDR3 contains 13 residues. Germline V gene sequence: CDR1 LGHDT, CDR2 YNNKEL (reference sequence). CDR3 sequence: CASSPTSSETQYF. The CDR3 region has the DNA TGTGCCAGCAGCCCTACCTCGAGTGAGACCCAGTACTTC.

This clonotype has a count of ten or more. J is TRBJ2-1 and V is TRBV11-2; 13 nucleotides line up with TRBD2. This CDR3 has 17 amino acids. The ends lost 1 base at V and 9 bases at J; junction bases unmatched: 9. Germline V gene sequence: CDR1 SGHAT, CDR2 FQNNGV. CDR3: CASSLGRTSGSGGEQFF. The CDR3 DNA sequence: TGTGCCAGCAGCTTAGGGAGGACTAGCGGGAGTGGGGGTGAGCAGTTCTTC.

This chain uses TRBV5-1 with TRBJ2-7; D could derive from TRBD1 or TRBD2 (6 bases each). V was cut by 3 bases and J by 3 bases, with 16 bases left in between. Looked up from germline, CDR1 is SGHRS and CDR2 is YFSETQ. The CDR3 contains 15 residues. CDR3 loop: CASSWEGGPGYEQYF. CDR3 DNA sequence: TGCGCCAGCAGCTGGGAAGGGGGGCCCGGCTACGAGCAGTACTTC.

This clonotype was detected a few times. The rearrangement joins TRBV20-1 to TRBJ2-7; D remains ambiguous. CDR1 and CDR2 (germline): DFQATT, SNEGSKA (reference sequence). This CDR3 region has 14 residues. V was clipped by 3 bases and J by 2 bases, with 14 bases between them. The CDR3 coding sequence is TGCAGTGCTAGGTCTCTAGGTCTTACCTACGAGCAGTACTTC. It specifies CSARSLGLTYEQYF.

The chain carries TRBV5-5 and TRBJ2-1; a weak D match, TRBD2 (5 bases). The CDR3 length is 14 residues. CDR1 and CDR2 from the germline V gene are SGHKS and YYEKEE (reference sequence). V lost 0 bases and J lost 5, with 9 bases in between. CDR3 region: CASSLGYGNNEQFF. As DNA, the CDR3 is TGTGCCAGCAGCTTGGGTTACGGGAACAATGAGCAGTTCTTC.

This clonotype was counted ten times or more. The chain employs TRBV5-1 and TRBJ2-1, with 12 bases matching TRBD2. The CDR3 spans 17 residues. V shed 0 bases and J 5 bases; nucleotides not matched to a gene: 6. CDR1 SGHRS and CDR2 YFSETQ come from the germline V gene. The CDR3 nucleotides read TGCGCCAGCAGCTTGGGACTAGCGGGAGATGGACACAATGAGCAGTTCTTC. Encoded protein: CASSLGLAGDGHNEQFF.

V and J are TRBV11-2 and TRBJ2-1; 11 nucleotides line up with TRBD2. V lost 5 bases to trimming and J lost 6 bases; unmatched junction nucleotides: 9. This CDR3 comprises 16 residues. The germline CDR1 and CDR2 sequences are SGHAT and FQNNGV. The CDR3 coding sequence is TGTGCCAGCAGCAAGGGACTAGCGGAAGGGTCCAATGAGCAGTTCTTC. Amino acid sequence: CASSKGLAEGSNEQFF.

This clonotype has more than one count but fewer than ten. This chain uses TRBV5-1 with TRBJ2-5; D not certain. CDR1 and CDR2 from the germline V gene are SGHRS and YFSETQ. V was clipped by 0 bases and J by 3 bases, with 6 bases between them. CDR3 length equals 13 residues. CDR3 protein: CASSLEWEETQYF. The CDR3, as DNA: TGCGCCAGCAGCTTGGAGTGGGAAGAGACCCAGTACTTC. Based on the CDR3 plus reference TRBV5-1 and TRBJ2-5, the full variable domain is KAGVTQTPRYLIKTRGQQVTLSCSPISGHRSVSWYQQTPGQGLQFLFEYFSETQRNKGNFPGRFSGRQFSNSRSEMNVSTLELGDSALYLCASSLEWEETQYFGPGTRLLVL.

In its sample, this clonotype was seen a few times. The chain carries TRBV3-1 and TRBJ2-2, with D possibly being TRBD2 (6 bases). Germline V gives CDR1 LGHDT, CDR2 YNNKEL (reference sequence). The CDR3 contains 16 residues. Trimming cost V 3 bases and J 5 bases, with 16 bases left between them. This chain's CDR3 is CASSHRGSGRTGELFF. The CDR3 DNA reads TGTGCCAGCAGCCATAGAGGATCAGGGAGGACCGGGGAGCTGTTTTTT.

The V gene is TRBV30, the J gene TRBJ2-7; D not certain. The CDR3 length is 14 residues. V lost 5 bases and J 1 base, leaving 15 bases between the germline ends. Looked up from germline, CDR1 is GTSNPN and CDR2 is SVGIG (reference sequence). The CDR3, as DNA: TGTGCCTGGCTGTCAAAGATCGAATCCTACGAGCAGTACTTC. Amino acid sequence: CAWLSKIESYEQYF.

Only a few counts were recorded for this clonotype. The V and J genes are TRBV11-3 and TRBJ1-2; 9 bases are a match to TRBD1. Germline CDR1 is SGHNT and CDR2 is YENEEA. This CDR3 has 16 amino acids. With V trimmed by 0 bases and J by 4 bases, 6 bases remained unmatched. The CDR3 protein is CASSLEPGQGFYGYTF. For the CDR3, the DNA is TGTGCCAGCAGCTTAGAGCCGGGACAGGGTTTCTATGGCTACACCTTC.

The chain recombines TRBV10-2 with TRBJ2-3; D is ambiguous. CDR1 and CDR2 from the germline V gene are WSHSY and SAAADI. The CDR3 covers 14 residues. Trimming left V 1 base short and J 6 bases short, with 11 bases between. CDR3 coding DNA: TGCGCCAGCAGTGAGTTCACGCGTGGCGATACGCAGTATTTT. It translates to CASSEFTRGDTQYF.

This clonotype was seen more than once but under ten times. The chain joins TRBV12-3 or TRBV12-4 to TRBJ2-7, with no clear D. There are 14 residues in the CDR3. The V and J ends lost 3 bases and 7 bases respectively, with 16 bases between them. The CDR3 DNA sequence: TGTGCCAGCAGTTTCCACGGGCCCTCTATGGAGCAGTACTTC. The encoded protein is CASSFHGPSMEQYF.

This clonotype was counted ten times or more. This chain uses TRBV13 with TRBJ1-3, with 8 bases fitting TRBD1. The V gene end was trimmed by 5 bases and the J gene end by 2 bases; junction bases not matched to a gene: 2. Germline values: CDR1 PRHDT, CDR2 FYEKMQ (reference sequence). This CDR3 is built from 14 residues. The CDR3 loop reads CASSQDRAGNTIYF. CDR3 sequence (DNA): TGTGCCAGCAGCCAGGACAGGGCTGGAAACACCATATATTTT.

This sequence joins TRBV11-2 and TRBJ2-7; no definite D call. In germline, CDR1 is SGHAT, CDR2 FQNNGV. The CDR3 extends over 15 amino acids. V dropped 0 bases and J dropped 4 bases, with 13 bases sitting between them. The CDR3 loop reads CASSLDLARRYEQYF. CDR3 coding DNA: TGTGCCAGCAGCTTAGATCTGGCTAGGCGATACGAGCAGTACTTC.

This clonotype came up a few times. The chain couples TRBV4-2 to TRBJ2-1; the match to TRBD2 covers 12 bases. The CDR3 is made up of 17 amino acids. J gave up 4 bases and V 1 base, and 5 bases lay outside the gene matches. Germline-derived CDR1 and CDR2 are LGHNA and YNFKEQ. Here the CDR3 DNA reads TGTGCCAGCAGCCAAGGCGGACTAGCGGGACCTTACAATGAGCAGTTCTTC. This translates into CASSQGGLAGPYNEQFF.

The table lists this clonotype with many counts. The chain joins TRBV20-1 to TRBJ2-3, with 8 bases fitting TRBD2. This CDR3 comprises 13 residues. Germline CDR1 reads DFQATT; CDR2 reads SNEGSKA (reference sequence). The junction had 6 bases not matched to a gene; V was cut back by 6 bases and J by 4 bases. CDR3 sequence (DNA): TGCAGTGCCGGACTAGCCGGCCCAGATACGCAGTATTTT. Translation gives CSAGLAGPDTQYF.

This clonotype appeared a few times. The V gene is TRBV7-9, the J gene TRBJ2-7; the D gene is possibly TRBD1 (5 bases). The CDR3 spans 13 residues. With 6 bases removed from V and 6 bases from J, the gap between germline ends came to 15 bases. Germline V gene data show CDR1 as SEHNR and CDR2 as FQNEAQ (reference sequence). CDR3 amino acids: CASSPGRQGEQYF. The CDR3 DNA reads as TGTGCCAGCAGTCCAGGGCGGCAGGGCGAGCAGTACTTC.

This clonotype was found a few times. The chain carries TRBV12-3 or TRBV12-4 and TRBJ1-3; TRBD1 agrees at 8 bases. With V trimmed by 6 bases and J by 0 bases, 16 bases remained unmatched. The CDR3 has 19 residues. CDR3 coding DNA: TGTGCCAGCAGGGGGACAGGAAGACACACACCTCACTCTGGAAACACCATATATTTT. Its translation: CASRGTGRHTPHSGNTIYF.

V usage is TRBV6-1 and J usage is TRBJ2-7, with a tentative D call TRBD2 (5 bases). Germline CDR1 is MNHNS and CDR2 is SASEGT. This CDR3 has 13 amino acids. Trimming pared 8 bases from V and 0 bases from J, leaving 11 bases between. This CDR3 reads CASQPRGSYEQYF. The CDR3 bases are TGTGCCAGCCAACCCCGGGGCTCCTACGAGCAGTACTTC.

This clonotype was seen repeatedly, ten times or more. CDR3 residues: CASSDSGGSNQPQHF. The CDR3 DNA follows: TGTGCCAGCAGCGACTCAGGCGGGAGCAATCAGCCCCAGCATTTT. J is TRBJ1-5 and V is TRBV19, with no clear D. The germline V gene has CDR1 LNHDA and CDR2 SQIVND (reference sequence). The CDR3 sequence is 15 residues long. Trimming shortened V by 9 bases and J by 1 base, and 16 bases separated the two germline ends.

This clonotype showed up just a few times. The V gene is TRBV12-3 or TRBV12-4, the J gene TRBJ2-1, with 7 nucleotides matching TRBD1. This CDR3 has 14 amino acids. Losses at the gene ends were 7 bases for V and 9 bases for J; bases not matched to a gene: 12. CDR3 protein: CASTGTVQGSEQFF. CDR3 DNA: TGTGCCAGCACGGGGACCGTACAGGGGAGTGAGCAGTTCTTC.

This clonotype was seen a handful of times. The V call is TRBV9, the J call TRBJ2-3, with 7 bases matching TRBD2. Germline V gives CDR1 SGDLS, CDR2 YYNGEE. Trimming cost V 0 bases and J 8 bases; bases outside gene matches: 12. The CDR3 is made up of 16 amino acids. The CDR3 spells CASSVGGLAELSTQYF. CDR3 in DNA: TGTGCCAGCAGCGTAGGCGGGCTAGCGGAGTTAAGTACGCAGTATTTT.

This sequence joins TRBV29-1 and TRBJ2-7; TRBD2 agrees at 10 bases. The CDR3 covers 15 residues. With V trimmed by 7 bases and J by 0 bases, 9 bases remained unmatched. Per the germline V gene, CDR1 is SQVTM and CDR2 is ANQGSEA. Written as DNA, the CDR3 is TGCAGCGCCCTAGGGACTAGCGACTTCTCCTACGAGCAGTACTTC. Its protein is CSALGTSDFSYEQYF.

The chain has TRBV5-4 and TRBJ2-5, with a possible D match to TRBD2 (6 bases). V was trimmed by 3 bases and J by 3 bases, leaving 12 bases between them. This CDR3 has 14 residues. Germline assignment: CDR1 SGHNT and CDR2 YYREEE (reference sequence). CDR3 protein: CASSSDGREETQYF. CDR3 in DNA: TGTGCCAGCAGCTCGGACGGGAGAGAAGAGACCCAGTACTTC.